The 3 T cell receptor beta chains given below trace back to one sample, sequenced in a study of blood T cell repertoires in COVID-19. The data were produced by immunoSEQ multiplex PCR, yet TCRdb's version contains in-frame clones alone and is incomplete. The repertoire consists of hundreds of thousands of clones, with 83% occurring once and the leading ten covering around 10%. The sequenced sample consisted of peripheral blood. Receptor source: a woman aged 50 to 60 who had recovered from COVID-19.

This chain connects TRBV7-9 to TRBJ1-3; possibly TRBD1 for D (6 bases). V was trimmed by 5 bases and J by 0 bases, leaving 8 bases between them. The germline gives CDR1 SEHNR, CDR2 FQNEAQ (reference sequence). The CDR3 contains 14 residues. The CDR3 region is CASSRTDSGNTIYF. The CDR3 nucleotides are TGTGCCAGCAGCCGGACAGACTCTGGAAACACCATATATTTT.

V gene TRBV10-1 combines with J gene TRBJ2-3, with TRBD1 identical over 10 bases. CDR3 length: 15 residues. The germline V gene encodes CDR1 WNHNN and CDR2 SYGVQD (reference sequence). The trim removed 6 bases at V and 4 bases at J, leaving 7 bases unmatched. CDR3 loop: CASSPPGQGPDTQYF. DNA of the CDR3: TGCGCCAGCAGCCCGCCGGGACAGGGGCCAGATACGCAGTATTTT.

In this sample, this clone turned up once. V usage is TRBV6-5 and J usage is TRBJ2-7, with D perhaps TRBD2 (6 bases). From germline, CDR1 is MNHEY and CDR2 SVGAGI. CDR3 length equals 15 residues. V was shortened by 2 bases and J by 0 bases, with 11 bases between the two germline ends. CDR3 sequence: CASSYDQGGSYEQYF. DNA of the CDR3: TGTGCCAGCAGTTACGATCAGGGAGGCTCCTACGAGCAGTACTTC.